Following are 6 T cell receptor beta chains from one sample sequenced in a study of CD8+ T cells in alopecia areata. Extracted from the samples, RNA was reverse transcribed into cDNA to serve as the sequencing template. Sequenced by immunoSEQ multiplex PCR; TCRdb stores in-frame clones only, minus some. In the table there are approximately 150,000 clones, roughly 60% of which are singletons. Treatment: oral pan-JAK inhibitor, 5-10 mg twice daily. The sample in question was CD4+ T cells sorted from blood, obtained at week 24, from a patient treated with tofacitinib. These receptors came from a human donor with alopecia areata.

The chain recombines TRBV2 with TRBJ2-5, with 12 bases aligning to TRBD1. Germline CDR1 SNHLY, CDR2 FYNNEI. The length of the CDR3 is 15 residues. V shed 7 bases, J shed 5 bases, and the junction held 8 bases outside the gene matches. The DNA for the CDR3 is TGTGCCAGCACCAGGGACAGGGGGCATGAGGAGACCCAGTACTTC. This translates into CASTRDRGHEETQYF. The full variable domain, its missing parts supplied by reference TRBV2 and TRBJ2-5, is EPEVTQTPSHQVTQMGQEVILRCVPISNHLYFYWYRQILGQKVEFLVSFYNNEISEKSEIFDDQFSVERPDGSNFTLKIRSTKLEDSAMYFCASTRDRGHEETQYFGPGTRLLVL.

This rearrangement joins TRBV29-1 to TRBJ1-2; 7 bases fit TRBD1. Germline-derived CDR1 and CDR2 are SQVTM and ANQGSEA. The CDR3 spans 13 residues. V was clipped by 6 bases and J by 3 bases; unmatched bases: 7. CDR3 nucleotide sequence: TGCAGCGTGGTCCGGGACAGCCACTATGGCTACACCTTC. Translated, it gives CSVVRDSHYGYTF.

V and J are TRBV4-1 and TRBJ2-3; 9 bases match TRBD2. CDR1 is MGHRA and CDR2 is YSYEKL in the germline V gene. This CDR3 is built from 17 residues. V lost 4 bases and J lost 6; bases outside the gene matches: 14. CDR3 in amino acids: CASSPLLAGIYTDTQYF. As DNA, the CDR3 is TGCGCCAGCAGCCCCCTCCTAGCGGGGATCTACACTGATACGCAGTATTTT.

This sequence joins TRBV30 and TRBJ2-3; possibly TRBD2 for D (5 bases). The CDR3 sequence is 12 residues long. V lost 3 bases and J lost 2, with 6 bases in between. Germline CDR1 reads GTSNPN; CDR2 reads SVGIG (reference sequence). CDR3 sequence (DNA): TGTGCCTGGAGCCGGGACACAGATACGCAGTATTTT. This sequence encodes CAWSRDTDTQYF.

The chain combines TRBV7-9 with TRBJ2-5, with TRBD1 matching over 10 bases. V lost 5 bases to trimming and J lost 4 bases; unmatched junction nucleotides: 10. CDR1 SEHNR and CDR2 FQNEAQ come from the germline V gene (reference sequence). The CDR3 consists of 16 residues. CDR3 coding DNA: TGTGCCAGCAGCGTCCCTCGGGACAGGGGAGGAGAGACCCAGTACTTC. It is translated as CASSVPRDRGGETQYF.

A few counts support this clone. V usage is TRBV29-1 and J usage is TRBJ1-6; tentatively, D is TRBD1 (6 bases). V lost 5 bases and J 10 bases, leaving 15 bases between the germline ends. CDR3 size: 13 residues. CDR1 and CDR2 from the germline V gene are SQVTM and ANQGSEA. The CDR3 DNA reads TGCAGCGTTCGGAGCTACAGGGAATCACCCCTCCACTTT. It encodes CSVRSYRESPLHF.